The 5 T cell receptor beta chains presented below share a single source sample, sequenced in a study of T cell changes during pregnancy in multiple sclerosis. The data were produced by immunoSEQ multiplex PCR, yet TCRdb's version contains in-frame clones alone and is incomplete. The table has about 67,000 clones, approximately 90% seen once. The specimen was peripheral blood, collected in the second trimester of pregnancy. Source of these receptors: a female donor in good health, enrolled as a control in a pregnancy study.

V and J are TRBV19 and TRBJ2-6, with D perhaps TRBD1 (7 bases). The CDR3 contains 15 residues. Germline CDR1 LNHDA, CDR2 SQIVND (reference sequence). V dropped 8 bases and J dropped 0 bases, with 11 bases sitting between them. CDR3 in DNA: TGTGCCAGTGCGGGACAGAGCTCTGGGGCCAACGTCCTGACTTTC. Its protein product is CASAGQSSGANVLTF.

The chain employs TRBV10-3 and TRBJ2-7, with TRBD1 matching 8 bases. The CDR3 contains 16 residues. J gave up 7 bases and V 0 bases, and 11 bases lay outside the gene matches. Germline CDR1 and CDR2: ENHRY and SYGVKD. The CDR3 sequence: CAISESPGQASREQYF. The CDR3 DNA follows: TGTGCCATCAGTGAGTCCCCGGGACAGGCTTCGAGGGAGCAGTACTTC.

This clone has a single count. The chain joins TRBV6-6 to TRBJ1-5; D is unresolved. Germline V gene lookup returns CDR1 MNHNY and CDR2 SVGAGI (reference sequence). V was clipped by 2 bases and J by 9 bases, with 17 bases between them. This CDR3 is built from 15 residues. The CDR3 DNA reads as TGTGCCAGCAGTTACGATCGCGGGGATGAGGTGCCCCAGCATTTT. Its translation is CASSYDRGDEVPQHF.

This clone has just one count. V is TRBV21-1 and J is TRBJ2-7; whether TRBD2, the table's D call, matches the DNA was not checked. TRBV21-1 is annotated as a pseudogene. The CDR3 covers 12 residues. This CDR3 reads CASTRKREGGGF. The CDR3 DNA is TGTGCCAGCACCCGGAAGCGGGAGGGAGGTGGGTTC.

The chain carries TRBV2 and TRBJ1-5, with D possibly matching TRBD1 (5 bases). CDR1 and CDR2 from the germline V gene are SNHLY and FYNNEI. V was trimmed by 5 bases and J by 7 bases, leaving 18 bases between them. The CDR3 is 15 amino acids. The CDR3 DNA sequence: TGTGCCAGCAGTCGCAGGGTCAGCGCGACCCAGCCCCAGCATTTT. Residues: CASSRRVSATQPQHF.